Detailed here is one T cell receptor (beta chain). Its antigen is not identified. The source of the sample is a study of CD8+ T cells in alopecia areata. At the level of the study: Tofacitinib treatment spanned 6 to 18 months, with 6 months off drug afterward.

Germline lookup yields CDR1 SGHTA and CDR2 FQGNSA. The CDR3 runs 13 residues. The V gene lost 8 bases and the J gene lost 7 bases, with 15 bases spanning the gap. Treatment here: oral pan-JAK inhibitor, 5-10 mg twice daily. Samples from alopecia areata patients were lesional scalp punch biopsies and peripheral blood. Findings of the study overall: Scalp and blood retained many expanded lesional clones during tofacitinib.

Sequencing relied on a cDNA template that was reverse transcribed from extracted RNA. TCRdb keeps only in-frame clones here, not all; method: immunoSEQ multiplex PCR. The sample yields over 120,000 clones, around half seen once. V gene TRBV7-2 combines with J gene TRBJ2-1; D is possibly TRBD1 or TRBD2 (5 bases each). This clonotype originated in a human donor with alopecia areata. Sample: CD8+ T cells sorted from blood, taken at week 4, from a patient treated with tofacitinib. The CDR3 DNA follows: TGTGCCAGCGGGACCTTTTCTGAGAATGAGCAGTTCTTC. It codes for CASGTFSENEQFF.